Below, 17 T cell receptor beta chains from the same sample are listed, as sequenced in a study of CD8 T cells in Susac syndrome. RNA, at about 0.5 to 1 ug, was reverse transcribed with random hexamers. One entry per CDR3 protein results from TCRdb running MiXCR on the immunoSEQ multiplex PCR reads. The sample lists 240,000 or so distinct CDR3 sequences, about 95% occurring once. The sample comprised CD4+ T cells from PBMCs. These receptors were collected from a human donor with Susac syndrome.

The chain couples TRBV7-2 to TRBJ2-1; 12 positions match TRBD2. The CDR3 length is 21 residues. Losses at the gene ends were 0 bases for V and 4 bases for J; bases not matched to a gene: 16. Germline values: CDR1 SGHTA, CDR2 FQGNSA. As DNA, the CDR3 is TGTGCCAGCAGCTTAGCCCCCGCCACTAGCGGGAGGATCCAGGGGTACAATGAGCAGTTCTTC. It translates to CASSLAPATSGRIQGYNEQFF.

The chain employs TRBV30 and TRBJ1-5; a weak D match, TRBD1 (5 bases). Germline CDR1 is GTSNPN and CDR2 is SVGIG (reference sequence). There are 14 residues in the CDR3. Trimming took off 4 bases at V and 6 bases at J, with 16 bases between the two ends. In DNA form, the CDR3 reads TGTGCCTGGACAGGGAGGGTTATGGGTCAGCCCCAGCATTTT. Protein product: CAWTGRVMGQPQHF.

The J gene is TRBJ2-7, the V gene TRBV4-2; no definite D call. Per germline, CDR1 LGHNA and CDR2 YNFKEQ. V shed 5 bases and J shed 0 bases, with 5 bases lying between them. The CDR3 runs 12 residues. Here the CDR3 DNA reads TGTGCCAGCAGCTCCCTCTCCTACGAGCAGTACTTC. Its protein is CASSSLSYEQYF.

This sequence joins TRBV29-1 and TRBJ2-1, with 9 bases matching TRBD2. The CDR3 totals 16 residues. Unmatched junction bases numbered 16, after V lost 3 bases and J lost 10 bases. Germline loops: CDR1 SQVTM, CDR2 ANQGSEA. The CDR3, as DNA: TGCAGCGTTGAGATCGTCCTAGCGGGACCCAGTGGCGAGCAGTTCTTC. It is translated as CSVEIVLAGPSGEQFF.

The rearrangement joins TRBV23-1 to TRBJ1-1; weak D call: TRBD1 (5 bases). TRBV23-1 is an ORF, with its function uncertain. The CDR3 loop spans 16 amino acids. Between the trimmed V and J ends, which lost 4 bases and 2 bases, there was a span of 17 bases. The CDR3 loop is CASSPRNRMPNTEAFF. CDR3 sequence (DNA): TGCGCCAGCAGTCCTAGGAACAGGATGCCTAACACTGAAGCTTTCTTT.

The chain's CDR3 is CASSLVSGGSYEQYF. The CDR3 coding sequence is TGCGCCAGCAGCTTGGTGTCAGGCGGTTCCTACGAGCAGTACTTC. The chain joins TRBV5-1 to TRBJ2-7; D remains ambiguous. CDR1 SGHRS and CDR2 YFSETQ come from the germline V gene. The V end was cut by 0 bases, the J end by 1 base, with 11 bases between. The CDR3 contains 15 residues. Supplemented by reference TRBV5-1 and TRBJ2-7, the full variable domain reads KAGVTQTPRYLIKTRGQQVTLSCSPISGHRSVSWYQQTPGQGLQFLFEYFSETQRNKGNFPGRFSGRQFSNSRSEMNVSTLELGDSALYLCASSLVSGGSYEQYFGPGTRLTVT.

The CDR3 region is CASSPRRPSSRGAVRSEAFF. CDR3 nucleotide sequence: TGTGCCAGCAGCCCTCGGAGACCGTCGTCCCGGGGGGCGGTGAGAAGTGAAGCTTTCTTT. V is TRBV9 and J is TRBJ1-1; possibly TRBD1 for D (6 bases). This CDR3 region has 20 residues. V was clipped by 4 bases and J by 7 bases, with 35 bases between them. Germline-derived CDR1 and CDR2 are SGDLS and YYNGEE.

The rearrangement links TRBV6-4 to TRBJ2-2; D remains ambiguous. Per germline, CDR1 MRHNA and CDR2 SNTAGT. CDR3 length equals 14 residues. Trimming removed 3 bases at V and 7 bases at J, with 12 bases between. The CDR3 spells CASSEEHGLGELFF. In nucleotides, the CDR3 is TGTGCCAGCAGTGAGGAGCATGGGCTCGGGGAGCTGTTTTTT.

The J gene is TRBJ1-1, the V gene TRBV4-2; D is ambiguous. This CDR3 region has 14 residues. Germline CDR1 is LGHNA and CDR2 is YNFKEQ. V was cut by 4 bases and J by 3 bases, with 12 bases left in between. The CDR3 loop is CASSLGEGDTEAFF. The CDR3 DNA follows: TGTGCCAGCAGCCTCGGGGAGGGAGACACTGAAGCTTTCTTT.

CDR3 bases: TGTGCCAGCAGCGGCGATGAGCAGTTCTTC. The encoded protein is CASSGDEQFF. This sequence joins TRBV6-5 and TRBJ2-1; unclear D gene. This CDR3 has 10 residues. With 6 bases removed from V and 8 bases from J, the gap between germline ends came to 5 bases. Germline V CDR1 and CDR2: MNHEY, SVGAGI.

The chain joins TRBV5-1 to TRBJ2-6; D is ambiguous. Germline V CDR1 and CDR2: SGHRS, YFSETQ. The CDR3 is made up of 15 amino acids. Trimming left V 3 bases short and J 0 bases short, with 7 bases between. The DNA of the CDR3 is TGCGCCAGCAGCTCGGACGGCTCTGGGGCCAACGTCCTGACTTTC. As protein: CASSSDGSGANVLTF.

The chain joins TRBV20-1 to TRBJ1-5; D possibly corresponds to TRBD1 (5 bases). V was trimmed by 0 bases and J by 6 bases, leaving 12 bases between them. This CDR3 region has 14 residues. Germline V gene sequence: CDR1 DFQATT, CDR2 SNEGSKA (reference sequence). CDR3 sequence (DNA): TGCAGTGCTAGAGATAATACGAGGGGTCAGCCCCAGCATTTT. The encoded protein is CSARDNTRGQPQHF.

The chain recombines TRBV3-1 with TRBJ2-7, with TRBD2 matching 9 bases. J gave up 0 bases and V 1 base, and 10 bases lay outside the gene matches. Germline V CDR1 and CDR2: LGHDT, YNNKEL (reference sequence). This CDR3 is 18 amino acids long. CDR3 residues: CASSQVKWLAGSSYEQYF. In DNA, the CDR3 is TGTGCCAGCAGCCAAGTAAAGTGGCTAGCGGGGAGCTCCTACGAGCAGTACTTC.

The DNA of the CDR3 is TGTGCCAGCAGTTTGGAGGGGGCGGTAACTGAAGCTTTCTTT. Protein: CASSLEGAVTEAFF. The V gene is TRBV28, the J gene TRBJ1-1, with TRBD1 identical over 7 bases. Germline trimming cut 3 bases from V and 5 bases from J; bases unmatched to any gene: 6. The CDR3 loop spans 14 amino acids. The germline V gene has CDR1 MDHEN and CDR2 SYDVKM.

This chain uses TRBV28 with TRBJ2-7; D is ambiguous. The V end lost 7 bases, the J end lost 3 bases, and 7 bases lay between the germline ends. Germline lookup yields CDR1 MDHEN and CDR2 SYDVKM. The CDR3 covers 11 residues. The CDR3 bases are TGTGCCAGCATCAATAACTACGAGCAGTACTTC. This sequence encodes CASINNYEQYF.

The chain is built from TRBV9 and TRBJ2-2, with D possibly being TRBD2 (6 bases). CDR1 and CDR2 (germline): SGDLS, YYNGEE. Trimming took 1 base from V and 3 from J, leaving 16 bases between them. This CDR3 has 17 residues. CDR3 bases: TGTGCCAGCAGCGTATTCGGGAGTAATAAGGACACCGGGGAGCTGTTTTTT. This sequence encodes CASSVFGSNKDTGELFF.

The chain recombines TRBV28 with TRBJ2-7; TRBD1 might be the D (6 bases). The CDR3 runs 15 residues. V was trimmed by 6 bases and J by 7 bases, leaving 22 bases between them. Germline CDR1 is MDHEN and CDR2 is SYDVKM. CDR3 loop: CASSAAQGPRGEQYF. The CDR3 nucleotides are TGTGCCAGCAGCGCGGCTCAGGGCCCGAGGGGGGAGCAGTACTTC.